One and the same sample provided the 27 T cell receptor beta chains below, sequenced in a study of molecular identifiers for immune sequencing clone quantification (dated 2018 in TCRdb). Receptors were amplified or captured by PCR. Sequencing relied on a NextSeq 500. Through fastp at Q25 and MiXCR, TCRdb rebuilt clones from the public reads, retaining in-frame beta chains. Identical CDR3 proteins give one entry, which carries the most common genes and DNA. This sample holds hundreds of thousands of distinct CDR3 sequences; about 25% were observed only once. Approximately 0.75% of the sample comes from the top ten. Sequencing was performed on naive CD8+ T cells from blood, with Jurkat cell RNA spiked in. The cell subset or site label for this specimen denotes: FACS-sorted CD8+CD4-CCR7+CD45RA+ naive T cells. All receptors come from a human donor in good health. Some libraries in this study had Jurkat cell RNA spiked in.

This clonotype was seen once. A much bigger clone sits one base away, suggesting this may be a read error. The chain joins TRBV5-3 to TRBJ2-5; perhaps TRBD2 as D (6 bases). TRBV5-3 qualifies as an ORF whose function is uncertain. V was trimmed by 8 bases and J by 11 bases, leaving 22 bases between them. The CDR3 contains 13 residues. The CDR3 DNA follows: TGTGCCAGCAGTACACCCCTTCCTGCGGGGCAGTACTTC. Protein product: CASSTPLPAGQYF.

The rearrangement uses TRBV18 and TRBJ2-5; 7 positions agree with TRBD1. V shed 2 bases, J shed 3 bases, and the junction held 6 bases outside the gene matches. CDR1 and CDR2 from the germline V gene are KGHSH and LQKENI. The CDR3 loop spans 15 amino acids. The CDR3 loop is CASSPGWQGEETQYF. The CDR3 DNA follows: TGTGCCAGCTCACCAGGGTGGCAGGGGGAAGAGACCCAGTACTTC.

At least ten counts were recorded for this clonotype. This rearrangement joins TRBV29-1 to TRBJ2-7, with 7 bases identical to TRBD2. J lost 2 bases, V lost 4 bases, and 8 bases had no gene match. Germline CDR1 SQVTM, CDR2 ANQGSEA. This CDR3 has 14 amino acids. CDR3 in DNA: TGCAGCGTTGCGGTGAGCGGGGTTACCTACGAGCAGTACTTC. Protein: CSVAVSGVTYEQYF.

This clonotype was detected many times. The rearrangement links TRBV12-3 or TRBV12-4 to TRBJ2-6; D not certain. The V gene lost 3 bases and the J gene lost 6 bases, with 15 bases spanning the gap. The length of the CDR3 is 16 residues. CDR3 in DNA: TGTGCCAGCAGTTTTGGAAGTATGAACACGGCCAACGTCCTGACTTTC. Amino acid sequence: CASSFGSMNTANVLTF.

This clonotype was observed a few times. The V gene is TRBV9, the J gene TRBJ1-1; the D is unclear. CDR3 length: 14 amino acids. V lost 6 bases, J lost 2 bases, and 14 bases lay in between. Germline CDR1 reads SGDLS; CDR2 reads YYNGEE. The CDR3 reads CASTAGSRNTEAFF. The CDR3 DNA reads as TGTGCCAGCACCGCGGGCAGCAGAAACACTGAAGCTTTCTTT.

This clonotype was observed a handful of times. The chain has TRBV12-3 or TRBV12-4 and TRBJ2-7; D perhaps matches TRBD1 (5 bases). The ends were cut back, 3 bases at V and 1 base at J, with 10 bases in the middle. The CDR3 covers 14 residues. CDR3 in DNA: TGTGCCAGCAGTTTGTCGTACAGGTCCTACGAGCAGTACTTC. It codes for CASSLSYRSYEQYF.

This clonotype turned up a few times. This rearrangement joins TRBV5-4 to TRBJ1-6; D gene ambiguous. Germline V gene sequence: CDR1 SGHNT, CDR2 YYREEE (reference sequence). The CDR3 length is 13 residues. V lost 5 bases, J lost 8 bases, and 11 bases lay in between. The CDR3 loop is CASRSGFDSPLHF. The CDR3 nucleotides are TGTGCCAGCAGGAGCGGTTTCGATTCACCCCTCCACTTT.

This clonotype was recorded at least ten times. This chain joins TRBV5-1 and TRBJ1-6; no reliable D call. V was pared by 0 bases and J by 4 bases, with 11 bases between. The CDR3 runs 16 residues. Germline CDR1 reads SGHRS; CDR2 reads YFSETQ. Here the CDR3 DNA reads TGCGCCAGCAGCTTGGATAACCTAGGATATAATTCACCCCTCCACTTT. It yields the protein CASSLDNLGYNSPLHF.

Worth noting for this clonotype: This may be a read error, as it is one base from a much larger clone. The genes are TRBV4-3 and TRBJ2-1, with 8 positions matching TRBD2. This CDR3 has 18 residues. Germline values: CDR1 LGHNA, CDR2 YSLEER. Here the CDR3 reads CATSQDHTSGWRGAGQFF. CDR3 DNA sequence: TGCGCCACCAGCCAGGATCACACCTCGGGTTGGCGGGGGGCCGGGCAGTTCTTC.

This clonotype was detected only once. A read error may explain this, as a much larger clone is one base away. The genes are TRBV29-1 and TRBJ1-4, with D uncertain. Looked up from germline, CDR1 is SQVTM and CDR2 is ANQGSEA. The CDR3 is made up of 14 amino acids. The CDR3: CSAPHPPSNEKPFF. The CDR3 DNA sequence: TGCAGCGCCCCCCATCCCCCATCTAATGAAAAACCGTTTTTT.

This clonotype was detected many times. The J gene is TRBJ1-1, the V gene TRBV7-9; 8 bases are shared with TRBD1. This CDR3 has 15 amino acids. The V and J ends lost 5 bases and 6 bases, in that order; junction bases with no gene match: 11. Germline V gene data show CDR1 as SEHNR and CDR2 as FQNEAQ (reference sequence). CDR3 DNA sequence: TGTGCCAGCAGCCCACGATTCGGGACAGGACCTGAAGCTTTCTTT. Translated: CASSPRFGTGPEAFF. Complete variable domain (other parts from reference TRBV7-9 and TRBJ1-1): DTGVSQNPRHKITKRGQNVTFRCDPISEHNRLYWYRQTLGQGPEFLTYFQNEAQLEKSRLLSDRFSAERPKGSFSTLEIQRTEQGDSAMYLCASSPRFGTGPEAFFGQGTRLTVV.

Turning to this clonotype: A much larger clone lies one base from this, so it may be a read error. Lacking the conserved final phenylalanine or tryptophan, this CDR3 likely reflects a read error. The CDR3 DNA reads as TGTGCCAGTAGTATCTCCAGGGAATCAAGCACAGATACGCAGTATCTT. Translated, it gives CASSISRESSTDTQYL. The chain joins TRBV19 to TRBJ2-3; weak D call: TRBD1 (5 bases). The V and J ends lost 3 bases and 0 bases respectively, with 13 bases between them. The germline V gene encodes CDR1 LNHDA and CDR2 SQIVND (reference sequence). This CDR3 is built from 16 residues.

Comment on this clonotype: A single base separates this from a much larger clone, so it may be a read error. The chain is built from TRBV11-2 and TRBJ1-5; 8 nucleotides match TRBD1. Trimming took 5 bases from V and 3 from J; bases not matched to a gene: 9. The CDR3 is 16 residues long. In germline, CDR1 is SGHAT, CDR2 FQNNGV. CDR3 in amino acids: CASSAAGTGPNQPQHF. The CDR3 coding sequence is TGTGCCAGCAGCGCGGCCGGGACAGGCCCCAATCAGCCCCAGCATTTT.

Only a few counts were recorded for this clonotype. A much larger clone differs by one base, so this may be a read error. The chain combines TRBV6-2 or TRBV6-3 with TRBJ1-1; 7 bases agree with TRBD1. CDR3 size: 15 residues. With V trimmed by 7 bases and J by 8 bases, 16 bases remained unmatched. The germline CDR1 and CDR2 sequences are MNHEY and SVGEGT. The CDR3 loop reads CASKSGLRTGDEAFF. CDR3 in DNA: TGTGCCAGCAAGAGCGGACTGAGGACAGGAGACGAAGCTTTCTTT.

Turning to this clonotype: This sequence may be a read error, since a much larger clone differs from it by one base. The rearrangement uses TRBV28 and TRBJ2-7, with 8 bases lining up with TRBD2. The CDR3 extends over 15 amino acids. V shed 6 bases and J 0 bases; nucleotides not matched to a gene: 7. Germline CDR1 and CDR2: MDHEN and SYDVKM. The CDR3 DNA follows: TGTGCCAGCAGCCCACTAGCGGCCAGCTCCTACGAGCAGTACTTC. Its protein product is CASSPLAASSYEQYF.

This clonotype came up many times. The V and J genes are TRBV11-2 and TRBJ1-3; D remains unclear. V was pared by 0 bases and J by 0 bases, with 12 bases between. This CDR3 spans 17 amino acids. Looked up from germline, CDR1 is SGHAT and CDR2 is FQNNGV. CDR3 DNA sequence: TGTGCCAGCAGCTTAGATCGTGTGCAATACTCTGGAAACACCATATATTTT. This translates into CASSLDRVQYSGNTIYF.

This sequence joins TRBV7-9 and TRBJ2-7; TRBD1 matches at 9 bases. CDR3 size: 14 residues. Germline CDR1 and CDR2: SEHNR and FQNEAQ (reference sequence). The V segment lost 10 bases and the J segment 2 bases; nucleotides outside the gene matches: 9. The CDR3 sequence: CANSYGQGPYEQYF. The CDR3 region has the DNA TGTGCCAACAGTTATGGACAGGGGCCCTACGAGCAGTACTTC.

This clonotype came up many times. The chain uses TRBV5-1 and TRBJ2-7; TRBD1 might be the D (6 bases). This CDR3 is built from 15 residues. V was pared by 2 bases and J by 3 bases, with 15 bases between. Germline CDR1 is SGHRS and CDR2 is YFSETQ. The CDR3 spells CASSLHLDSSYEQYF. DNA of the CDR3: TGCGCCAGCAGCTTACACCTGGACAGCAGCTACGAGCAGTACTTC.

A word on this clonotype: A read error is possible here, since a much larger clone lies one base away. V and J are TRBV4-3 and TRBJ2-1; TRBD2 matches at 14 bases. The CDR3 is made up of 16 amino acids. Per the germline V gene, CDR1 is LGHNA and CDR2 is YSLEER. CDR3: CTSSQGTSGSYNEQFF. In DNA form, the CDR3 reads TGCACCAGCAGCCAAGGGACTAGCGGGAGTTACAATGAGCAGTTCTTC.

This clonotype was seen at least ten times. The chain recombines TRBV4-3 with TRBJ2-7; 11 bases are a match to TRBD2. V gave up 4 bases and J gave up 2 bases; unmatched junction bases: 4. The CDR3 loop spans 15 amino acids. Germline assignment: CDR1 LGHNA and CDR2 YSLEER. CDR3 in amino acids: CASSLHSGGAYEQYF. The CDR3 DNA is TGCGCCAGCAGCCTCCATAGCGGGGGGGCCTACGAGCAGTACTTC.

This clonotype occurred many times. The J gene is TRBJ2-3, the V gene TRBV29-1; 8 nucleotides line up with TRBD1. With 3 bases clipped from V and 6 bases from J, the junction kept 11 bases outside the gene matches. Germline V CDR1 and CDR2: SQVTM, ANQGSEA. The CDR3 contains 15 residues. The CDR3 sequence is CSVDSRDRPGDTQYF. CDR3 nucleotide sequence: TGCAGCGTTGATTCGAGGGACAGGCCTGGGGATACGCAGTATTTT.

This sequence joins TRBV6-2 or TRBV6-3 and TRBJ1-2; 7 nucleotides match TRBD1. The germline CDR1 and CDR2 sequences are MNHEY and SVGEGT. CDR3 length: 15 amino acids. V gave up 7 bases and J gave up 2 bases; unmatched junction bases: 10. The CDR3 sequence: CASTSIQGTNYGYTF. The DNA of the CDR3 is TGTGCCAGCACATCTATACAGGGGACAAACTATGGCTACACCTTC.

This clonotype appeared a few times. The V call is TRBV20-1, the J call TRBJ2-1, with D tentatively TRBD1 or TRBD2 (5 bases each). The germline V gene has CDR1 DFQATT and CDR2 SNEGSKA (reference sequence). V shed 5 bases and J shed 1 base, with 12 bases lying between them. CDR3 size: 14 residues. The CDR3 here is CSAPGTDSYNEQFF. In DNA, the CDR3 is TGCAGTGCTCCCGGGACGGATTCCTACAATGAGCAGTTCTTC.

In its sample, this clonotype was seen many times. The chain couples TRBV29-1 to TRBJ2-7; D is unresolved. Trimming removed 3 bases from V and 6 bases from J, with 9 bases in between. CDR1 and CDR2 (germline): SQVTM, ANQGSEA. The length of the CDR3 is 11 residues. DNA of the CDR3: TGCAGCGTTGATGCCGAGTCCGAGCAGTACTTC. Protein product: CSVDAESEQYF.

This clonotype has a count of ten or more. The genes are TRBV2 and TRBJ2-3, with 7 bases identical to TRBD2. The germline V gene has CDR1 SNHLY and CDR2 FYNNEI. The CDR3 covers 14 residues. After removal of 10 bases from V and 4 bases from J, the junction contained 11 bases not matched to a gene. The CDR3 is CATRGGRIADTQYF. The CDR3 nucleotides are TGTGCCACAAGGGGAGGGCGGATCGCAGATACGCAGTATTTT.

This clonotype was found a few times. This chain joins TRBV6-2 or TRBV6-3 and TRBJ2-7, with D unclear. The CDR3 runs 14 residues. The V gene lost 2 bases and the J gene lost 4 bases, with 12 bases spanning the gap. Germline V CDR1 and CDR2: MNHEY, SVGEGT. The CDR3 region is CASSYGPGVYEQYF. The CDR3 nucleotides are TGTGCCAGCAGTTACGGGCCTGGAGTGTACGAGCAGTACTTC.

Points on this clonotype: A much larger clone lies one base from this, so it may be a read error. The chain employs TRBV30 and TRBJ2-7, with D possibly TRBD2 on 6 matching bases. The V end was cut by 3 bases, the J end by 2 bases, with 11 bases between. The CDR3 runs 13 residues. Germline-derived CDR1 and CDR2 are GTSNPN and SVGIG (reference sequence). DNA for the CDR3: TGTGCCTGGAGGCCGGGAGAGACCTACGAGCAGTACTTC. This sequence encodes CAWRPGETYEQYF.